The subject of this entry is one TCR beta chain. Original handling: Researchers report that nucleated cell counts were estimated from reference gene primer amplification. Measured with immunoSEQ multiplex PCR; TCRdb has only the in-frame clones, and not every one. The V and J calls and clone size were taken over from that table, and D and trimming were inferred from the DNA. Here the sample spans 200,000 to 250,000 clones, more than 80% being singletons. The data derive from a study of blood T cell repertoires in COVID-19. This CDR3 is 14 amino acids long. CDR1 and CDR2 from the germline V gene are MNHNS and SASEGT. Trimming left V 3 bases short and J 0 bases short, with 6 bases between.

The receptor comes from a woman of 80 years or more with COVID-19, enrolled during active disease. The genes are TRBV6-1 and TRBJ2-4; D unresolved. Specimen: peripheral blood. CDR3 sequence (DNA): TGTGCCAGCAGTGAGACTTTAGCCAAAAACATTCAGTACTTC. Amino acids: CASSETLAKNIQYF.